This TCR beta chain was identified during a study of cytomegalovirus exposure and HLA in healthy donors. The length of the CDR3 is 17 residues. With 6 bases clipped from V and 0 bases from J, the junction kept 11 bases outside the gene matches. Germline-derived CDR1 and CDR2 are MDHEN and SYDVKM. Use of 60 Vbeta and 13 Jbeta primers characterized the PCR. This table comes from immunoSEQ multiplex PCR, and its TCRdb copy is limited to in-frame clones, with some not included. The repertoire holds around 170,000 clones, 65% to 80% seen once, with 2% to 2.5% in the top ten. The sequencing input was PBMCs. The rearrangement joins TRBV28 to TRBJ1-2, with 9 positions matching TRBD1. The receptor comes from a woman aged 30 to 39 in good health and CMV-seropositive. The CDR3 DNA reads as TGTGCCAGCAGCTCCGGGACAGGGTCCCTTCCTAACTATGGCTACACCTTC. It encodes CASSSGTGSLPNYGYTF.